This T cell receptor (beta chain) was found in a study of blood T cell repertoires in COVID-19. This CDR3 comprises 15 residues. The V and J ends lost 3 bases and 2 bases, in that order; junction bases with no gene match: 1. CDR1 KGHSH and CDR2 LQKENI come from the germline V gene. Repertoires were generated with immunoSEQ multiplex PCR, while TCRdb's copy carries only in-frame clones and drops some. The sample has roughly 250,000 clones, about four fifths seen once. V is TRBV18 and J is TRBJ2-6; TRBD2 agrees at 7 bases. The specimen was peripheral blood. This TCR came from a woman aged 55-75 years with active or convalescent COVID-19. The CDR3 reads CASSPGRAGANVLTF. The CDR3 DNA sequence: TGTGCCAGCTCACCGGGGAGGGCTGGGGCCAACGTCCTGACTTTC. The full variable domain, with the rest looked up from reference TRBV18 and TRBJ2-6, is NAGVMQNPRHLVRRRGQEARLRCSPMKGHSHVYWYRQLPEEGLKFMVYLQKENIIDESGMPKERFSAEFPKEGPSILRIQQVVRGDSAAYFCASSPGRAGANVLTFGAGSRLTVL.